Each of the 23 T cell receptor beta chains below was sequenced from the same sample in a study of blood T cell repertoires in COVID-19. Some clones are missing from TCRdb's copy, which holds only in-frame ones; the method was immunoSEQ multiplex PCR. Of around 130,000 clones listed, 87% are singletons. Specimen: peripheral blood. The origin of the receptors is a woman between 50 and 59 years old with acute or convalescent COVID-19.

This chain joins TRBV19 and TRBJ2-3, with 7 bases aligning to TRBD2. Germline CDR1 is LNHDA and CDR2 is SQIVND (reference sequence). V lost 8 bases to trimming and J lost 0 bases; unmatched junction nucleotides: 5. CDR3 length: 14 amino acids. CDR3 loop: CASATSLSTDTQYF. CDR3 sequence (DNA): TGTGCCAGTGCGACTAGCTTAAGCACAGATACGCAGTATTTT.

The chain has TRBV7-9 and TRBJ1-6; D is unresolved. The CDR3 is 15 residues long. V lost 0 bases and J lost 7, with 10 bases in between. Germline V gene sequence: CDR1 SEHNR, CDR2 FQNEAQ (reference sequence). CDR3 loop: CASSLAEARNSPLHF. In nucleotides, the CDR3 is TGTGCCAGCAGCTTAGCGGAGGCGCGAAATTCACCCCTCCACTTT. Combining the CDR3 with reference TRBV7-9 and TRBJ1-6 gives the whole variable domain DTGVSQNPRHKITKRGQNVTFRCDPISEHNRLYWYRQTLGQGPEFLTYFQNEAQLEKSRLLSDRFSAERPKGSFSTLEIQRTEQGDSAMYLCASSLAEARNSPLHFGNGTRLTVT.

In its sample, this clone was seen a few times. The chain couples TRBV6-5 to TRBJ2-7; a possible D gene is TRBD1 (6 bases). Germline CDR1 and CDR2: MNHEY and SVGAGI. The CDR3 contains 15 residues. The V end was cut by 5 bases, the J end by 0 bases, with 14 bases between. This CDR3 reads CASSPLPGVSYEQYF. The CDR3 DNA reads TGTGCCAGCAGTCCCTTACCAGGGGTCTCCTACGAGCAGTACTTC.

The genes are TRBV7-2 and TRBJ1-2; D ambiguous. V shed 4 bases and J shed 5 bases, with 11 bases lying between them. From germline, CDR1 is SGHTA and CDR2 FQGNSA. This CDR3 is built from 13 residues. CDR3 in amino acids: CASSSVADYGYTF. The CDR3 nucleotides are TGTGCCAGCAGCTCGGTTGCCGATTATGGCTACACCTTC.

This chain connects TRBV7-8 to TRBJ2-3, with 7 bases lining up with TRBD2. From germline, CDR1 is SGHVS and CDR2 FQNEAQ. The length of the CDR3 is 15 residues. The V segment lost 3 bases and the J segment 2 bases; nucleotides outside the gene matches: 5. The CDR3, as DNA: TGTGCCAGCAGCTTTACGGGGGGATCCACAGATACGCAGTATTTT. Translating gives CASSFTGGSTDTQYF.

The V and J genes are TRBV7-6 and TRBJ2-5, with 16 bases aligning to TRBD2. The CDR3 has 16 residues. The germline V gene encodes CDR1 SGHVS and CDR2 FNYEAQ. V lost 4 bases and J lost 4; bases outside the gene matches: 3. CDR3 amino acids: CASSSGTSGGAETQYF. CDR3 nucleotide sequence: TGTGCCAGCAGCTCCGGGACTAGCGGGGGGGCAGAGACCCAGTACTTC.

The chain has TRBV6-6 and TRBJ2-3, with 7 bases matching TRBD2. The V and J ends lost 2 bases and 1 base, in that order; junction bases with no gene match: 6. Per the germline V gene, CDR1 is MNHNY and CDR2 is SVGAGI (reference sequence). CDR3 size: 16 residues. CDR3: CASSYPPSGGTDTQYF. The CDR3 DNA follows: TGTGCCAGCAGTTACCCCCCCAGCGGGGGCACAGATACGCAGTATTTT.

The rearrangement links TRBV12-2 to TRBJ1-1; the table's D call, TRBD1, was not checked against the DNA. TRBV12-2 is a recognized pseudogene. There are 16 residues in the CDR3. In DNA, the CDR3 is TGTGCAAGTCGCACCCGGGACAGAAACATGAACACTGAAGCTTTCTTT. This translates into CASRTRDRNMNTEAFF.

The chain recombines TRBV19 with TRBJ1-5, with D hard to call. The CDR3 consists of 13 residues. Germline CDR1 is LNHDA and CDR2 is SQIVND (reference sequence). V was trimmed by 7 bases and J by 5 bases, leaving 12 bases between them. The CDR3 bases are TGTGCCAGTACCCCGACTGGCGATCAGCCCCAGCATTTT. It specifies CASTPTGDQPQHF.

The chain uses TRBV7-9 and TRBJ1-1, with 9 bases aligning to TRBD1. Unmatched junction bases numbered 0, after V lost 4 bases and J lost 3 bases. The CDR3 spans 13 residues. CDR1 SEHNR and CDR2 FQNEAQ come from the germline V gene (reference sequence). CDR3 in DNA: TGTGCCAGCAGCTGGACAGGGGACACTGAAGCTTTCTTT. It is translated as CASSWTGDTEAFF. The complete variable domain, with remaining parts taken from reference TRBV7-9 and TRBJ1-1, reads DTGVSQNPRHKITKRGQNVTFRCDPISEHNRLYWYRQTLGQGPEFLTYFQNEAQLEKSRLLSDRFSAERPKGSFSTLEIQRTEQGDSAMYLCASSWTGDTEAFFGQGTRLTVV.

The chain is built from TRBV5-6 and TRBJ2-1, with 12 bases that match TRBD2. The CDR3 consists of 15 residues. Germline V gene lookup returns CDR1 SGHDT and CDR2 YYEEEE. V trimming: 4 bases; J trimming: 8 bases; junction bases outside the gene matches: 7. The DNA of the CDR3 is TGTGCCAGCAGCGTGTCTAGCGGGGGGGCCTATGAGCAGTTCTTC. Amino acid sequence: CASSVSSGGAYEQFF.

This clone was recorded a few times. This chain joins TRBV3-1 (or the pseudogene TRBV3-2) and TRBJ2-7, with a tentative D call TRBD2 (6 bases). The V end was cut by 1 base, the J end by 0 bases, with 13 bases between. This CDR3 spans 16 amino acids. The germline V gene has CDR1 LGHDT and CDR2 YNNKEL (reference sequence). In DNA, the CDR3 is TGTGCCAGCAGCCAAGGCATTGGGGGACTCTCCTACGAGCAGTACTTC. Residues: CASSQGIGGLSYEQYF.

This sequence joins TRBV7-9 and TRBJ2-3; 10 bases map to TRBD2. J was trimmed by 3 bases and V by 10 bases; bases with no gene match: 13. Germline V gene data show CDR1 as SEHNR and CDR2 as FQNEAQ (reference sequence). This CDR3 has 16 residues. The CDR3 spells CATRRASGGTTDTQYF. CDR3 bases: TGTGCCACTCGTCGGGCTAGCGGGGGAACAACAGATACGCAGTATTTT.

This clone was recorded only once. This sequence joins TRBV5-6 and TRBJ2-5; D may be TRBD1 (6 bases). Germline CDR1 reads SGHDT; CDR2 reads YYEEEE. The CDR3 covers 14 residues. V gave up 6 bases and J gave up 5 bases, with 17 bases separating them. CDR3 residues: CASTHRRGLETQYF. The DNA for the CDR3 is TGTGCCAGCACCCACCGCAGGGGTCTGGAGACCCAGTACTTC.

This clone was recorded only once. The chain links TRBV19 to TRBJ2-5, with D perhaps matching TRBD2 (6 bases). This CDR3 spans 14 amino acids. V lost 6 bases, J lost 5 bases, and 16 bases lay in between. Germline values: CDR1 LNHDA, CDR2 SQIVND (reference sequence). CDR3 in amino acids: CASSRLGEGETQYF. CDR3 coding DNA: TGTGCCAGTAGCCGACTAGGAGAGGGGGAGACCCAGTACTTC. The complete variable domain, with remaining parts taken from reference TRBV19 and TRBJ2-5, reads DGGITQSPKYLFRKEGQNVTLSCEQNLNHDAMYWYRQDPGQGLRLIYYSQIVNDFQKGDIAEGYSVSREKKESFPLTVTSAQKNPTAFYLCASSRLGEGETQYFGPGTRLLVL.

The chain's CDR3 is CASSPRGTGHNSPLHF. The DNA for the CDR3 is TGTGCCAGCAGCCCCAGGGGGACAGGGCATAATTCACCCCTCCACTTT. The gene calls are TRBV9 and TRBJ1-6, with 9 bases matching TRBD1. The germline V gene encodes CDR1 SGDLS and CDR2 YYNGEE. V shed 4 bases, J shed 5 bases, and the junction held 7 bases outside the gene matches. The CDR3 loop spans 16 amino acids.

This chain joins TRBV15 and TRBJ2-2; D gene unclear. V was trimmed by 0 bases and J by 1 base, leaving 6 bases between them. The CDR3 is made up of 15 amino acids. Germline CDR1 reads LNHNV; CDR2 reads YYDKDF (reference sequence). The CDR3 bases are TGTGCCACCAGCAGAGATCGACAGAACACCGGGGAGCTGTTTTTT. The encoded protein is CATSRDRQNTGELFF.

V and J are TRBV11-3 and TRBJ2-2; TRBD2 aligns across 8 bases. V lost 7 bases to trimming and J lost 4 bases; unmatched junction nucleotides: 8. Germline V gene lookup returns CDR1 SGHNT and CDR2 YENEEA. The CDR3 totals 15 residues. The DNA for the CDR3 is TGTGCCAGCACTCCCGGGGGGGCCGGCACCGGGGAGCTGTTTTTT. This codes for CASTPGGAGTGELFF.

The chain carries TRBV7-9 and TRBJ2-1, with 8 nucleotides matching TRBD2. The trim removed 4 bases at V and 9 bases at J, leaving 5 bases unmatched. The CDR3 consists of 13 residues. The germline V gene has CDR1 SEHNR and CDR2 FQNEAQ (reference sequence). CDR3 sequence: CASSSLAEGEQFF. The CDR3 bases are TGTGCCAGCAGCTCACTAGCGGAGGGTGAGCAGTTCTTC.

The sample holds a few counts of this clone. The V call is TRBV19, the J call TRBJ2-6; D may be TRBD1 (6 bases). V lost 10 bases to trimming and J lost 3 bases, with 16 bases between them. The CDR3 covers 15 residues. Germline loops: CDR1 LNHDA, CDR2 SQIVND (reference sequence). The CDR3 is CATKRQAFGANVLTF. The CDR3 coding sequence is TGTGCCACTAAAAGACAGGCCTTTGGGGCCAACGTCCTGACTTTC. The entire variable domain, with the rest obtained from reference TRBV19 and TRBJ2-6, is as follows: DGGITQSPKYLFRKEGQNVTLSCEQNLNHDAMYWYRQDPGQGLRLIYYSQIVNDFQKGDIAEGYSVSREKKESFPLTVTSAQKNPTAFYLCATKRQAFGANVLTFGAGSRLTVL.

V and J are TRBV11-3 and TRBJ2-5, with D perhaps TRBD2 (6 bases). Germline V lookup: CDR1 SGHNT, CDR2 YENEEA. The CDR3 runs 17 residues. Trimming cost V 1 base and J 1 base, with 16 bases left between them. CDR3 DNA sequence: TGTGCCAGCAGCTTAGTAGAACGGGGGAGAATCCAAGAGACCCAGTACTTC. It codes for CASSLVERGRIQETQYF.

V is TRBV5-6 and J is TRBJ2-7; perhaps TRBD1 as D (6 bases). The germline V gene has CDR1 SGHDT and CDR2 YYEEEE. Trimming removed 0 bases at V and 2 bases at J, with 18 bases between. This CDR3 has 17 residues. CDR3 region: CASSLGGHSIFAYEQYF. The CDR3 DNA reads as TGTGCCAGCAGCTTGGGGGGACATTCTATATTCGCCTACGAGCAGTACTTC.

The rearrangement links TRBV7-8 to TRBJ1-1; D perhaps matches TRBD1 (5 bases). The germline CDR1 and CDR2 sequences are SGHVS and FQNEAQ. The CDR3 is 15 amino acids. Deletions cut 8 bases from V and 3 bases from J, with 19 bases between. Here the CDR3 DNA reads TGTGCCAGCGGCGACCCAGGGTGGGGTGACACTGAAGCTTTCTTT. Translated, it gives CASGDPGWGDTEAFF.